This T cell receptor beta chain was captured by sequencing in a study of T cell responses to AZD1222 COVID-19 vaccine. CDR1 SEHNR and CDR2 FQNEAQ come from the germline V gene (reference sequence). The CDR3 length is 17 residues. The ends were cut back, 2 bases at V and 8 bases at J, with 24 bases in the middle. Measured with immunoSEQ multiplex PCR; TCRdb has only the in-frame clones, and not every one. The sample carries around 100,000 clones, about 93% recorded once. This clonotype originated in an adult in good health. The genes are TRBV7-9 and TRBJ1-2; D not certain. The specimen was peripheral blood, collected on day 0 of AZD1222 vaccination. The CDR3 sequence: CASSLSELSGNRGGYTF. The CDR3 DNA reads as TGTGCCAGCAGCTTATCCGAGTTGTCAGGCAACCGCGGAGGCTACACCTTC.